The 2 T cell receptor beta chains listed next were all sequenced from one sample in a study of cytomegalovirus exposure and HLA in healthy donors (dated by TCRdb to the late 2010s). The library was made by the immunoSEQ multiplex PCR assay. The multiplex PCR relied on a mix of 60 forward primers for TCR Vbeta segments and 13 reverse primers for TCR Jbeta segments. The immuneACCESS repertoire file appears here via TCRdb, limited to in-frame rearrangements. These files lack a portion of the clones; in checked studies, under half of the deficit traces to unresolved V genes, and the cause of the others is not known. In all, the sample holds 150,000 to 200,000 clones, and 75% to 85% of those were seen once. The ten largest clones represent less than 9% of the sample. Input material: PBMCs. The receptors shown here come from a male donor in good health and CMV-seropositive.

CDR3 in DNA: TGTGCCAGCAGTGAATCGGATGGGGTAGCGGGGGGGACGCAGTATTTT. This codes for CASSESDGVAGGTQYF. This chain links TRBV6-1 with TRBJ2-3; 11 bases fit TRBD2. From germline, CDR1 is MNHNS and CDR2 SASEGT. This CDR3 contains 16 residues. With 2 bases clipped from V and 9 bases from J, the junction kept 10 bases outside the gene matches.

V is TRBV5-6 and J is TRBJ2-5, with 7 bases matching TRBD1. Trimming removed 3 bases from V and 1 base from J; junction bases left unmatched: 6. The CDR3 length is 15 residues. CDR1 SGHDT and CDR2 YYEEEE come from the germline V gene. DNA of the CDR3: TGTGCCAGCAGCTCTGCCGGGACAGCCCAAGAGACCCAGTACTTC. It codes for CASSSAGTAQETQYF.